The 21 T cell receptor beta chains presented below share a single source sample, sequenced in a study of blood T cells in healthy people across ages. The authors ran a second PCR of about 7 to 12 cycles using a sample-barcoded 5' primer and a J-beta primer mix. In TCRdb, the 5' RACE reads were re-called with MiXCR into one record per CDR3 protein. The repertoire holds more than 900,000 distinct CDR3 sequences, with about 27% as singletons. These same data were also listed under a study on T cells of mothers and their children.

Specimen: blood. All receptors come from a woman in her thirties or forties in good health.

This clonotype was observed many times. The rearrangement joins TRBV24-1 to TRBJ1-2; D remains unclear. This CDR3 is 13 amino acids long. V lost 8 bases and J lost 7, with 16 bases in between. Germline CDR1 and CDR2: KGHDR and SFDVKD. DNA of the CDR3: TGTGCCACCACCAACCGGGAGCTCCCTGGCTACACCTTC. It translates to CATTNRELPGYTF.

Regarding this clonotype: The junction departs from germline at one end; a sequencing error may be responsible. The rearrangement links TRBV5-6 to TRBJ1-6; a possible D gene is TRBD1 (6 bases). Germline V gives CDR1 SGHDT, CDR2 YYEEEE. CDR3 length: 16 residues. The CDR3 bases are TGTGCCAGCAGCTTGGGTGGGGGCACGTATAGTTCACCCCTCCACTTT. This encodes CASSLGGGTYSSPLHF.

About this clonotype: Being one base from a much bigger clone, this may be a read error. This rearrangement joins TRBV7-2 to TRBJ2-1; D unclear. The end of the DNA aligns better with TRBJ2-7, so the J call may be wrong. CDR1 is SGHTA, CDR2 FQGNSA, per germline. This CDR3 comprises 15 residues. CDR3 nucleotide sequence: TGTGCCAGCAGCCCCGTTAAGAGCTCCTACAATGAGCAGTACTTC. Translating it yields CASSPVKSSYNEQYF.

This clonotype was detected many times. The chain has TRBV7-2 and TRBJ2-3; D may be TRBD1 (5 bases). Germline CDR1 and CDR2: SGHTA and FQGNSA. Trimming cost V 1 base and J 2 bases, with 10 bases left between them. The CDR3 consists of 15 residues. The chain's CDR3 is CASSLVQGNTDTQYF. CDR3 nucleotide sequence: TGTGCCAGCAGCTTAGTCCAGGGTAACACAGATACGCAGTATTTT.

This rearrangement joins TRBV10-3 to TRBJ1-5; D is undetermined. The CDR3 sequence is 13 residues long. The V gene's germline CDR1 is ENHRY and CDR2 SYGVKD. V lost 8 bases to trimming and J lost 4 bases, with 12 bases between them. This chain's CDR3 is CAICASGNQPQHF. The CDR3 bases are TGTGCCATCTGTGCCTCTGGGAATCAGCCCCAGCATTTT.

This clonotype was counted only a few times. V and J are TRBV27 and TRBJ1-6, with D maybe TRBD1 (5 bases). Between the trimmed V and J ends, which lost 4 bases and 9 bases, there was a span of 19 bases. In germline, CDR1 is MNHEY, CDR2 SMNVEV (reference sequence). The CDR3 totals 16 residues. The CDR3 region is CASSSPGGGKSSPLHF. DNA of the CDR3: TGTGCCAGCAGTTCCCCCGGGGGAGGGAAGAGTTCACCCCTCCACTTT.

Comment on this clonotype: The conserved final phenylalanine or tryptophan is absent from the CDR3, which likely points to a read error. It is unclear where the CDR3 begins or ends on the DNA, so no DNA is shown, and the CDR3 is as TCRdb lists it. This chain links TRBV5-1 with TRBJ2-5; TRBD1, the table's D call, was not compared with the DNA. The CDR3 has 14 amino acids, counting both end residues. Germline loops: CDR1 SGHRS, CDR2 YFSETQ. The CDR3 region is CASSKGTGGDTFGS.

This chain links TRBV6-6 with TRBJ1-1; D not certain. V shed 2 bases and J shed 4 bases, with 14 bases lying between them. Germline V CDR1 and CDR2: MNHNY, SVGAGI (reference sequence). The CDR3 has 15 residues. In nucleotides, the CDR3 is TGTGCCAGCAGTTACCTAGATCGGCCCGGCACTGAAGCTTTCTTT. This gives the protein CASSYLDRPGTEAFF.

The J gene is TRBJ1-6, the V gene TRBV6-6; 10 bases agree with TRBD1. There are 13 residues in the CDR3. The germline gives CDR1 MNHNY, CDR2 SVGAGI (reference sequence). Trimming cost V 7 bases and J 8 bases; bases outside gene matches: 2. The CDR3 here is CASKDRGDSPLHF. The CDR3 DNA reads as TGTGCCAGCAAGGACAGGGGGGATTCACCCCTCCACTTT.

DNA for the CDR3: TGTGCCAGCAGCCAAGCCGCCTCCGGGGGGGCTGGAGAGACCCAGTACTTC. It codes for CASSQAASGGAGETQYF. The chain is built from TRBV4-2 and TRBJ2-5, with 8 nucleotides matching TRBD2. The germline V gene has CDR1 LGHNA and CDR2 YNFKEQ. The CDR3 extends over 17 amino acids. V was clipped by 1 base and J by 4 bases; unmatched bases: 11.

On this clonotype: A single base separates this from a much larger clone, so it may be a read error. This chain links TRBV10-3 with TRBJ2-1, with 7 bases fitting TRBD2. V shed 4 bases, J shed 13 bases, and the junction held 10 bases outside the gene matches. The CDR3 length is 13 residues. The V gene's germline CDR1 is ENHRY and CDR2 SYGVKD. This CDR3 reads CAISAGLVETQFF. As DNA, the CDR3 is TGTGCCATCAGTGCAGGACTAGTAGAGACCCAGTTCTTC.

The chain joins TRBV5-1 to TRBJ2-5; 8 bases map to TRBD1. The germline V gene encodes CDR1 SGHRS and CDR2 YFSETQ. This CDR3 spans 14 amino acids. The V and J ends lost 6 bases and 4 bases, in that order; junction bases with no gene match: 8. CDR3 loop: CASNQGQVRETQYF. The CDR3 DNA is TGCGCCAGCAACCAGGGACAGGTTAGAGAGACCCAGTACTTC.

This clonotype was picked up a small number of times. A much larger clone is a single base away; this may be a read error. The J gene is TRBJ2-5, the V gene TRBV7-7; TRBD2 agrees at 7 bases. This CDR3 is built from 16 residues. Germline V lookup: CDR1 SSHAT, CDR2 FNYEAQ (reference sequence). The CDR3 sequence: CASSIDRGRGQETQYF. The CDR3 nucleotides read TGTGCTAGCAGTATAGACCGGGGGAGGGGACAAGAGACCCAGTACTTC.

This clonotype is large within its sample. V is TRBV4-3 and J is TRBJ2-5; 11 positions agree with TRBD1. The J segment lost 1 base and the V segment lost 1 base, leaving 5 bases of the junction unmatched. The V gene's germline CDR1 is LGHNA and CDR2 YSLEER. The CDR3 consists of 17 residues. The CDR3 DNA is TGCGCCAGCAGCCAAGCTGGGACAGGGGGATTCCAAGAGACCCAGTACTTC. Translating gives CASSQAGTGGFQETQYF.

The chain joins TRBV20-1 to TRBJ2-3; 10 bases line up with TRBD1. V was clipped by 5 bases and J by 0 bases; unmatched bases: 2. This CDR3 is built from 14 residues. CDR1 and CDR2 (germline): DFQATT, SNEGSKA (reference sequence). CDR3 in DNA: TGCAGTGCTGAGGACAGGGGGAGCACAGATACGCAGTATTTT. Amino acid sequence: CSAEDRGSTDTQYF.

In its sample, this clonotype was seen once. The V call is TRBV9, the J call TRBJ2-3; D gene uncertain. The CDR3 runs to 13 residues. Germline assignment: CDR1 SGDLS and CDR2 YYNGEE. Trimming cost V 0 bases and J 7 bases, with 9 bases left between them. CDR3 DNA: TGTGCCAGCAGCGTAGGAGGCGTGCATACGCAGTATTTT. Translated: CASSVGGVHTQYF.

This clonotype was found a few times. An end of the junction does not agree with germline; a read error may underlie this. The chain employs TRBV3-1 and TRBJ1-2; 10 bases fit TRBD1. Germline V gene sequence: CDR1 LGHDT, CDR2 YNNKEL (reference sequence). This CDR3 is built from 15 residues. The CDR3 sequence: CASSRLQTGGYGCTF. In nucleotides, the CDR3 is TGTGCCAGCAGCCGGTTACAGACAGGGGGCTATGGCTGCACCTTC.

This clonotype has only a few counts. This chain connects TRBV28 to TRBJ1-2, with a possible D match to TRBD1 (6 bases). Germline assignment: CDR1 MDHEN and CDR2 SYDVKM. The CDR3 is 13 residues long. The V gene lost 3 bases and the J gene lost 6 bases, with 11 bases spanning the gap. CDR3 in DNA: TGTGCCAGCAGTTTTAACAGGGACCATGGCTACACCTTC. Translation: CASSFNRDHGYTF.

This clonotype was seen only once. The genes are TRBV27 and TRBJ2-7; the D is unclear. Germline V CDR1 and CDR2: MNHEY, SMNVEV (reference sequence). The V and J ends lost 3 bases and 3 bases respectively, with 18 bases between them. This CDR3 region has 16 residues. In DNA form, the CDR3 reads TGTGCCAGCAGTTTCTCCGGGCTAGTCAGGATCTACGAGCAGTACTTC. This gives the protein CASSFSGLVRIYEQYF.

The J gene is TRBJ2-5, the V gene TRBV5-1; 12 bases agree with TRBD1. The ends lost 5 bases at V and 11 bases at J; junction bases unmatched: 10. Germline CDR1 reads SGHRS; CDR2 reads YFSETQ. The CDR3 is made up of 14 amino acids. The CDR3 DNA follows: TGCGCCAGCAGACCGGGACAGGGGGCAAGTGAGCAGTACTTC. Protein: CASRPGQGASEQYF.

J is TRBJ2-1 and V is TRBV9; TRBD2 matches 11 bases. The germline CDR1 and CDR2 sequences are SGDLS and YYNGEE. V lost 0 bases to trimming and J lost 7 bases; unmatched junction nucleotides: 9. The CDR3 totals 17 residues. CDR3 nucleotide sequence: TGTGCCAGCAGCGTAGGCCAGGCTAGCGGGGGGTCAAATGAGCAGTTCTTC. It yields the protein CASSVGQASGGSNEQFF.